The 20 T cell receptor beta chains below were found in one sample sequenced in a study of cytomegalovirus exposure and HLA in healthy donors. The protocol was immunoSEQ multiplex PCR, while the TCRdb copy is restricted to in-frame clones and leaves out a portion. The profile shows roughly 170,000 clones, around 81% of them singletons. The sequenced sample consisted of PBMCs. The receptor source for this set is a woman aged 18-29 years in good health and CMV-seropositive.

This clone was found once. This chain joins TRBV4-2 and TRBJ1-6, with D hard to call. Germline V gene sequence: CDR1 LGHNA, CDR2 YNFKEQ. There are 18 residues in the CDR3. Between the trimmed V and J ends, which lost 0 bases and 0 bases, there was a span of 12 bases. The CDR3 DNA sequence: TGTGCCAGCAGCCAAGAACCTACAGCCAGCTCCTATAATTCACCCCTCCACTTT. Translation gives CASSQEPTASSYNSPLHF.

DNA for the CDR3: TGCGCCAGCAGCCAGACAGGTCCCGGAAACACCATATATTTT. It encodes CASSQTGPGNTIYF. The genes are TRBV5-1 and TRBJ1-3, with D maybe TRBD1 (6 bases). The CDR3 is made up of 14 amino acids. Germline values: CDR1 SGHRS, CDR2 YFSETQ. V lost 4 bases to trimming and J lost 4 bases, with 12 bases between them.

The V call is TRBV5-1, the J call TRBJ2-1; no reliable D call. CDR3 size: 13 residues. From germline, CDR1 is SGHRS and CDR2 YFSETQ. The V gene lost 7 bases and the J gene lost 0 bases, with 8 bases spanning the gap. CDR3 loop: CASRPVSYNEQFF. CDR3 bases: TGCGCCAGCCGCCCGGTCTCCTACAATGAGCAGTTCTTC.

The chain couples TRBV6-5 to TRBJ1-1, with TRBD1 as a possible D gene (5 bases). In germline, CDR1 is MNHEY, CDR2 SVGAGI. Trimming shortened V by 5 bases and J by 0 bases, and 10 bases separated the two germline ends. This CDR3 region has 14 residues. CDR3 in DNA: TGTGCCAGCAGTACCCGACAGCTGAACACTGAAGCTTTCTTT. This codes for CASSTRQLNTEAFF.

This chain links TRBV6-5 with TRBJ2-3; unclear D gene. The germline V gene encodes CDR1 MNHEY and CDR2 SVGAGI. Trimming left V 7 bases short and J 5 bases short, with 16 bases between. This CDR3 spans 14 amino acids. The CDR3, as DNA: TGTGCCAGCACCAACGGGTCGCCGGGAGATACGCAGTATTTT. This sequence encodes CASTNGSPGDTQYF.

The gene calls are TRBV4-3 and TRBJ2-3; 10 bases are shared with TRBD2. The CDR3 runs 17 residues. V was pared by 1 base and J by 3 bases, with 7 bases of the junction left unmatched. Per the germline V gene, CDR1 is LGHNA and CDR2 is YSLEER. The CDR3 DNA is TGCGCCAGCAGCCAAGCGATTTCTAGCGGGGGAACAGATACGCAGTATTTT. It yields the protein CASSQAISSGGTDTQYF.

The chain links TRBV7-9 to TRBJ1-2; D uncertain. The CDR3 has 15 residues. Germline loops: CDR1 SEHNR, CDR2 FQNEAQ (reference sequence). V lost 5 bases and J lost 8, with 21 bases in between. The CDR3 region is CASSKTTSGLGGYTF. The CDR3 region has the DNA TGTGCCAGCAGCAAAACCACCTCTGGACTGGGAGGCTACACCTTC. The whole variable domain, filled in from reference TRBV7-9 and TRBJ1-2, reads DTGVSQNPRHKITKRGQNVTFRCDPISEHNRLYWYRQTLGQGPEFLTYFQNEAQLEKSRLLSDRFSAERPKGSFSTLEIQRTEQGDSAMYLCASSKTTSGLGGYTFGSGTRLTVV.

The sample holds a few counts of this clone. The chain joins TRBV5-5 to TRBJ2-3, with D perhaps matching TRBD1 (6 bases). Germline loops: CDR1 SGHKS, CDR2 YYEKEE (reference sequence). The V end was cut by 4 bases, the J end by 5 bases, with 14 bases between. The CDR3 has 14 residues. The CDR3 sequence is CASSKERGLDTQYF. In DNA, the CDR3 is TGTGCCAGCAGCAAGGAAAGGGGGTTAGATACGCAGTATTTT.

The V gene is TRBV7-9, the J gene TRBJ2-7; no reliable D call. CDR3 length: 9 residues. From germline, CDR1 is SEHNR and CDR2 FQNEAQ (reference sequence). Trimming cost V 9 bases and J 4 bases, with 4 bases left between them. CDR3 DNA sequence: TGTGCCAGGTCGTACGAGCAGTACTTC. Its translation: CARSYEQYF.

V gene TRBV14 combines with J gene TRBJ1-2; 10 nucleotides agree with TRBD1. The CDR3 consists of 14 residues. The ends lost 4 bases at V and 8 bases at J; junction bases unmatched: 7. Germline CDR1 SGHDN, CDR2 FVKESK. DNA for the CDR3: TGTGCCAGCAGCCTATCAAGGACAGGGGGAGGCTACACCTTC. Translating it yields CASSLSRTGGGYTF.

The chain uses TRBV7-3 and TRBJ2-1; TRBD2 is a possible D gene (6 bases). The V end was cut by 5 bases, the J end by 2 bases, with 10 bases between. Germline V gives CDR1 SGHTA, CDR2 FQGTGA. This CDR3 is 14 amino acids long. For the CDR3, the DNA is TGTGCCAGCAGCGACGGGACTGCCTACAATGAGCAGTTCTTC. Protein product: CASSDGTAYNEQFF.

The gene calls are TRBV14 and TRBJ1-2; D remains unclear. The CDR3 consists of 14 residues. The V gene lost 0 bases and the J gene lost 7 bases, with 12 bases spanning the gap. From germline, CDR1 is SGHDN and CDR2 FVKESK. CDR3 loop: CASSQEITGFGYTF. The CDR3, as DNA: TGTGCCAGCAGCCAAGAAATCACGGGATTTGGCTACACCTTC. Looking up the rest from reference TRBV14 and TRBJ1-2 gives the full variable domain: EAGVTQFPSHSVIEKGQTVTLRCDPISGHDNLYWYRRVMGKEIKFLLHFVKESKQDESGMPNNRFLAERTGGTYSTLKVQPAELEDSGVYFCASSQEITGFGYTFGSGTRLTVV.

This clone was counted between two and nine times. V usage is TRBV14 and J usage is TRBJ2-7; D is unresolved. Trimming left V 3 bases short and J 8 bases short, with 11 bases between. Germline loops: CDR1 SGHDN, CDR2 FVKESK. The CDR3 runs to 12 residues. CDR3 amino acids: CASSQNVAKQYF. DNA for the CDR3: TGTGCCAGCAGCCAGAACGTGGCCAAGCAGTACTTC.

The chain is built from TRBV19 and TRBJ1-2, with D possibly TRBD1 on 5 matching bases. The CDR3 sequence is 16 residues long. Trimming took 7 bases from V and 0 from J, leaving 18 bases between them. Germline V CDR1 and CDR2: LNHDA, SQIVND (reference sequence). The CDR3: CASNPSAGSPNYGYTF. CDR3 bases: TGTGCCAGTAACCCTTCGGCAGGGTCTCCTAACTATGGCTACACCTTC. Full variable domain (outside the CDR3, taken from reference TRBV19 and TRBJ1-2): DGGITQSPKYLFRKEGQNVTLSCEQNLNHDAMYWYRQDPGQGLRLIYYSQIVNDFQKGDIAEGYSVSREKKESFPLTVTSAQKNPTAFYLCASNPSAGSPNYGYTFGSGTRLTVV.

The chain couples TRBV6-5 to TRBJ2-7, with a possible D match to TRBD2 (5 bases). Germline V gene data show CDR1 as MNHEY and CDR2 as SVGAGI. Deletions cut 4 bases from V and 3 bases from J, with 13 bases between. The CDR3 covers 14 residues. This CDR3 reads CASSSEGTFYEQYF. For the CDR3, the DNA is TGTGCCAGCAGTTCCGAGGGCACTTTCTACGAGCAGTACTTC.

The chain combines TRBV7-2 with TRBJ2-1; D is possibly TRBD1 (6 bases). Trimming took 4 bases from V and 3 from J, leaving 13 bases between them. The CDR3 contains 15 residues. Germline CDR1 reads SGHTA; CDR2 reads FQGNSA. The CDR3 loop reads CASSSGGDRYNEQFF. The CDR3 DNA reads TGTGCCAGCAGCTCTGGGGGCGACCGCTACAATGAGCAGTTCTTC.

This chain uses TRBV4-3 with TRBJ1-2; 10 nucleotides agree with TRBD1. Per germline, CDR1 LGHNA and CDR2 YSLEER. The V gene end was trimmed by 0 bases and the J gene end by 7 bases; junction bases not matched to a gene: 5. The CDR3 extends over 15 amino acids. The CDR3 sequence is CASSQDSGTGVGYTF. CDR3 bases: TGCGCCAGCAGCCAAGATTCCGGGACAGGGGTTGGCTACACCTTC.

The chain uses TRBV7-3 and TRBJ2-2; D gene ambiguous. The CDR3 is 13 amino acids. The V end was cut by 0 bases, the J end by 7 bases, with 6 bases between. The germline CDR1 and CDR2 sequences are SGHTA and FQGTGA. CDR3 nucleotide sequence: TGTGCCAGCAGCTTAACGTTTAACGGGGAGCTGTTTTTT. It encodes CASSLTFNGELFF. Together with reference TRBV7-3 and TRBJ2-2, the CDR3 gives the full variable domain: GAGVSQTPSNKVTEKGKYVELRCDPISGHTALYWYRQSLGQGPEFLIYFQGTGAADDSGLPNDRFFAVRPEGSVSTLKIQRTERGDSAVYLCASSLTFNGELFFGEGSRLTVL.

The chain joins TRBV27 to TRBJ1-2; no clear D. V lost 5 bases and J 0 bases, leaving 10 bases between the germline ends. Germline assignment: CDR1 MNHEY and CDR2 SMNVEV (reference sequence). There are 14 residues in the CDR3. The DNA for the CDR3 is TGTGCCAGCAGTGAGCGGTCGGCTAACTATGGCTACACCTTC. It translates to CASSERSANYGYTF.

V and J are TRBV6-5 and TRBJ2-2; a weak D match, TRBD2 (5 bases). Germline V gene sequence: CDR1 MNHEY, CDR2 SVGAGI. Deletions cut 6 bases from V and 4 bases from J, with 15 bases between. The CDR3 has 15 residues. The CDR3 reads CASRGDNLLTGELFF. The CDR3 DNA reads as TGTGCCAGCAGGGGAGACAATCTACTCACCGGGGAGCTGTTTTTT.